The rows below give T cell receptor beta chains drawn from one sample of a study of cytomegalovirus exposure and HLA in healthy donors. The table came from immunoSEQ multiplex PCR; TCRdb's copy has only in-frame clones and leaves some out. The sample table sets out under 250,000 clones. Specimen: PBMCs. The receptors were gathered from a girl aged 2-15 years in good health and CMV-seropositive. CDR3s include the opening cysteine and the closing phenylalanine or tryptophan. The D gene is left open where the match is weak.

CDR3 DNA | CDR3 protein | CDR3 length | J gene | V gene | D gene
TGTGCCAGCATATCGGACAGCTCCTACGAGCAGTACTTC | CASISDSSYEQYF | 13 | TRBJ2-7 | TRBV2 | -
TGCGCCAGCAGCTCGGGGGATCTAGCCAAAAACATTCAGTACTTC | CASSSGDLAKNIQYF | 15 | TRBJ2-4 | TRBV5-1 | -
TGCGCCAGCAGCTTGGTTGGGGCAGAGCCCTCCTACGAGCAGTACTTC | CASSLVGAEPSYEQYF | 16 | TRBJ2-7 | TRBV5-1 | -
TGTGCCAGCAGCTGGACTAGCGGGAGGCCCACAGATACGCAGTATTTT | CASSWTSGRPTDTQYF | 16 | TRBJ2-3 | TRBV5-6 | TRBD2
TGTGCCAGCTCTCTCTCTGGGGCCAACGTCCTGACTTTC | CASSLSGANVLTF | 13 | TRBJ2-6 | TRBV27 | -
TGCGCCAGCAGCCAAGCCCCGGGACAGGGGATTTACGAGCAGTACTTC | CASSQAPGQGIYEQYF | 16 | TRBJ2-7 | TRBV4-1 | TRBD1
TGTGCCAGTGTAGAGGACAACTTAGGTAATGAGCAGTTCTTC | CASVEDNLGNEQFF | 14 | TRBJ2-1 | TRBV18 | -
TGTGCCAGCAGTACACATCCTCAAGAGACCCAGTACTTC | CASSTHPQETQYF | 13 | TRBJ2-5 | TRBV27 | -
TGTGCCAGCAGCATAGCGGGAGGGCGAGGCAATGAGCAGTTCTTC | CASSIAGGRGNEQFF | 15 | TRBJ2-1 | TRBV6-6 | TRBD2
TGCGCCAGCAGCCAAGAGACAGGGATAGGTAGCTATGGCTACACCTTC | CASSQETGIGSYGYTF | 16 | TRBJ1-2 | TRBV4-1 | TRBD1
TGCGCCAGCAGCCAAGTGGGACTAGCGGCCAATGAGCAGTTCTTC | CASSQVGLAANEQFF | 15 | TRBJ2-1 | TRBV4-1 | TRBD2
TGTGCCAGCAGCGGAAAACCGGGACAGGGGACCCACGAGCAGTACTTC | CASSGKPGQGTHEQYF | 16 | TRBJ2-7 | TRBV9 | TRBD1
TGTGCCAGCAGACTTGACAGGGCGCCGAACTATGGCTACACCTTC | CASRLDRAPNYGYTF | 15 | TRBJ1-2 | TRBV6-1 | TRBD1
TGTGCCAGCAGCTTAGCTCCACCGGGACTAGCGGAGACAGCCAAAAACATTCAGTACTTC | CASSLAPPGLAETAKNIQYF | 20 | TRBJ2-4 | TRBV7-2 | TRBD2
TGTGCCAGCAGTGAAAGGAACAGGGGGCTGTCACCCCTCCACTTT | CASSERNRGLSPLHF | 15 | TRBJ1-6 | TRBV6-1 | TRBD1
TGTGCCAGCAGTTACTCTGACAGACAGCATTTT | CASSYSDRQHF | 11 | TRBJ1-5 | TRBV6-6 | -
TGTGCCAGCAGCGCCGGGACAAGTGGAAACACCATATATTTT | CASSAGTSGNTIYF | 14 | TRBJ1-3 | TRBV7-9 | -
TGTGCCAGCAGCGCGACTAGCGGGACGGTCGAGCAGTACTTC | CASSATSGTVEQYF | 14 | TRBJ2-7 | TRBV9 | TRBD2
TGTGCCAGCAGTTTCGCGTGGTTGGGTTGGGACAGACCTAGCACAGATACGCAGTATTTT | CASSFAWLGWDRPSTDTQYF | 20 | TRBJ2-3 | TRBV28 | TRBD1
TGTGCCAGCAGCTTCGAACTAGCGGATCAAGAGACCCAGTACTTC | CASSFELADQETQYF | 15 | TRBJ2-5 | TRBV5-6 | TRBD2
TGCGCCAGCAGCTTGACTAGCGGTGGGGAAGAGACCCAGTACTTC | CASSLTSGGEETQYF | 15 | TRBJ2-5 | TRBV5-1 | TRBD2
TGTGCCAGCAGCTTGGCGGGGGATCAGCCCCAGCATTTT | CASSLAGDQPQHF | 13 | TRBJ1-5 | TRBV5-6 | -
TGCGCCAGCAGCCCGGGAGGACGCACAGATACGCAGTATTTT | CASSPGGRTDTQYF | 14 | TRBJ2-3 | TRBV5-1 | TRBD2
TGTGCCAGCAGTTTATGGGGGGGGGATGCCAATCAGCCCCAGCATTTT | CASSLWGGDANQPQHF | 16 | TRBJ1-5 | TRBV28 | -
TGTGCCACCAGCAGGGGGGCAAGGCCTGAAGCTTTCTTT | CATSRGARPEAFF | 13 | TRBJ1-1 | TRBV15 | -
TGCGCCAGCAGCTTGGTGATAGCGGGGGGCGGGGAGACCCAGTACTTC | CASSLVIAGGGETQYF | 16 | TRBJ2-5 | TRBV5-1 | TRBD2
TGTGCCAGCAGCTCCCTAGCTGCCTCGGGATCCTACGAGCAGTACTTC | CASSSLAASGSYEQYF | 16 | TRBJ2-7 | TRBV7-2 | -
TGTGCCAGCAGTGAACAGGGGACCTATGGCTACACCTTC | CASSEQGTYGYTF | 13 | TRBJ1-2 | TRBV28 | TRBD1
TGTGCCACCCGTACAGGGGCCCCCTACAATGAGCAGTTCTTC | CATRTGAPYNEQFF | 14 | TRBJ2-1 | TRBV10-3 | TRBD1
TGTGCCAGCAGCCCGGGGCCAGGGGGCAATCAGCCCCAGCATTTT | CASSPGPGGNQPQHF | 15 | TRBJ1-5 | TRBV5-5 | -
TGTGCCAGCAGCGGGACTCGGGACAGGGGGATGTTTGAAGCTTTCTTT | CASSGTRDRGMFEAFF | 16 | TRBJ1-1 | TRBV2 | TRBD1
TGTGCCAGCAGTGACGGACAGGGTGCGGCCTATGGCTACACCTTC | CASSDGQGAAYGYTF | 15 | TRBJ1-2 | TRBV6-1 | TRBD1
TGTGCCAGTAGGGCAAGGTCCGCCTGGGAGCAGTACTTC | CASRARSAWEQYF | 13 | TRBJ2-5 | TRBV19 | -
TGTGCCAGCAGCCTCACAGCGGGTCACTCCTACGAGCAGTACTTC | CASSLTAGHSYEQYF | 15 | TRBJ2-7 | TRBV5-6 | -
TGCGCCAGCAGCTTGAGGGGGTCCTACGAGCAGTACTTC | CASSLRGSYEQYF | 13 | TRBJ2-7 | TRBV5-1 | -
TGTGCCAGCAGCGTAAGCGGGAGCGGCGAGCAGTTCTTC | CASSVSGSGEQFF | 13 | TRBJ2-1 | TRBV9 | TRBD2
TGTGCCAGCAGCTTAGTTTCGGGGTTCAACACTGAAGCTTTCTTT | CASSLVSGFNTEAFF | 15 | TRBJ1-1 | TRBV11-2 | -
TGTGCCAGCAGCCAGGTGACAGGGCTGAACACCGGGGAGCTGTTTTTT | CASSQVTGLNTGELFF | 16 | TRBJ2-2 | TRBV14 | TRBD1
TGTGCCAGCAGCCAAGTCGGCGGGAGCACAGATACGCAGTATTTT | CASSQVGGSTDTQYF | 15 | TRBJ2-3 | TRBV4-2 | -
TGTGCCAGCAGTTACTCGAAACAGTCTACTGAAGCTTTCTTT | CASSYSKQSTEAFF | 14 | TRBJ1-1 | TRBV6-5 | -
TGTGCCAGCAGTCCGATCCTAGGTTTGGACAGGCCTAATGAAAAACTGTTTTTT | CASSPILGLDRPNEKLFF | 18 | TRBJ1-4 | TRBV28 | TRBD1
TGTGCCAGCAGTTTAACAGGGAACGGAAACACCATATATTTT | CASSLTGNGNTIYF | 14 | TRBJ1-3 | TRBV27 | -
TGTGCCAGCTCACCACCTGGACTAGCGGTAAGCTCCTACGAGCAGTACTTC | CASSPPGLAVSSYEQYF | 17 | TRBJ2-7 | TRBV18 | TRBD2
TGCGCCAGCAGTGAGGGTTCCTTCGGGGGTTCTGGGGCCAACGTCCTGACTTTC | CASSEGSFGGSGANVLTF | 18 | TRBJ2-6 | TRBV10-1 | -
TGTGCCAGCAGCCGCTACTCCTACAATGAGCAGTTCTTC | CASSRYSYNEQFF | 13 | TRBJ2-1 | TRBV5-6 | -
TGCGCCAGCAGTGATGTCGGTTACGAGCAGTACTTC | CASSDVGYEQYF | 12 | TRBJ2-7 | TRBV10-2 | -
TGTGCCAGCAGTCCGATGGAGGCGGGGCTAGCGGAAATCTACGAGCAGTACTTC | CASSPMEAGLAEIYEQYF | 18 | TRBJ2-7 | TRBV27 | TRBD2
TGCGCCAACCCAGGGGAACCCAGAAACACCATATATTTT | CANPGEPRNTIYF | 13 | TRBJ1-3 | TRBV10-1 | -
TGTGCCAGCAGTGTGAGTAGCGGGAGGTCCACAGATACGCAGTATTTT | CASSVSSGRSTDTQYF | 16 | TRBJ2-3 | TRBV6-1 | TRBD2
TGTGCCAGCAGTTCCAACAGGGCCGGGGAGCTGTTTTTT | CASSSNRAGELFF | 13 | TRBJ2-2 | TRBV6-6 | -
TGTGCCAGCAGTTCGCTCCTAGCGGTTTCCTACGAGCAGTACTTC | CASSSLLAVSYEQYF | 15 | TRBJ2-7 | TRBV28 | TRBD2
TGTGCCAGCAGCCCCTTTGAGCCAGATACGCAGTATTTT | CASSPFEPDTQYF | 13 | TRBJ2-3 | TRBV5-5 | -
TGTGCCAGCAGTGAAGTTGTGGCGCCAGCTCGAGGGCCCCAGCATTTT | CASSEVVAPARGPQHF | 16 | TRBJ1-5 | TRBV6-1 | -
TGTGCCAGCAGTTCCCGCCTAGCGGGACAAAACTACGAGCAGTACTTC | CASSSRLAGQNYEQYF | 16 | TRBJ2-7 | TRBV27 | TRBD2
TGTGCCAGCAGTTCCCCGGGGGGGAGGGCTTCCTACGAGCAGTACTTC | CASSSPGGRASYEQYF | 16 | TRBJ2-7 | TRBV28 | TRBD2